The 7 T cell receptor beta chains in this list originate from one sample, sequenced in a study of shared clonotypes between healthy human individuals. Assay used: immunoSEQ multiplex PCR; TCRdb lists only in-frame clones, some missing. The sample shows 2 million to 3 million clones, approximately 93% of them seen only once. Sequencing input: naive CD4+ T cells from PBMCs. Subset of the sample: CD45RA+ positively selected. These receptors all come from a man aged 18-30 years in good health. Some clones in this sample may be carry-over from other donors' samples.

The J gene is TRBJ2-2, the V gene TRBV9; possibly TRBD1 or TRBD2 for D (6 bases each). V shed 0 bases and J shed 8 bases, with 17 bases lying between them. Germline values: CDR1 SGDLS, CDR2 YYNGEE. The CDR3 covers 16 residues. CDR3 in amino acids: CASSVAGGLPAGELFF. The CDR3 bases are TGTGCCAGCAGCGTAGCTGGGGGGCTCCCGGCTGGGGAGCTGTTTTTT.

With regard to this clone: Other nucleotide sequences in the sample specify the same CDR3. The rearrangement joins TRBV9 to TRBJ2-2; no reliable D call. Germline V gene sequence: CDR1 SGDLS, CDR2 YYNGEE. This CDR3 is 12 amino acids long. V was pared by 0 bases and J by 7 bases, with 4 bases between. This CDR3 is CASSVVGGELFF. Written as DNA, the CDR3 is TGTGCCAGCAGCGTAGTAGGCGGGGAGCTGTTTTTT.

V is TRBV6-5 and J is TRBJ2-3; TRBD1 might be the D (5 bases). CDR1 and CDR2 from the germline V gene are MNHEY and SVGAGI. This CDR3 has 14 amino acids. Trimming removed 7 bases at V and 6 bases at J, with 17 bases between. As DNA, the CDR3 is TGTGCCAGCAAGGGGCTACTCCAGATCGATACGCAGTATTTT. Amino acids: CASKGLLQIDTQYF.

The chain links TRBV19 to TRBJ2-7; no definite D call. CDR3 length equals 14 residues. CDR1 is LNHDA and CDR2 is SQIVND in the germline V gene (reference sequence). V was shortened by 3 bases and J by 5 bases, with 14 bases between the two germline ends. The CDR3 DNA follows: TGTGCCAGTAGTATGAGTGGAAGGAGTGACGAGCAGTACTTC. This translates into CASSMSGRSDEQYF.

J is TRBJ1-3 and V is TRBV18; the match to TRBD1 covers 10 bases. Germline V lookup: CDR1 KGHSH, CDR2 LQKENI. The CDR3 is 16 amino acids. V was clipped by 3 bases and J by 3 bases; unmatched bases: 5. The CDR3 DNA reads TGTGCCAGCTCACCGGACGGGACAGGGGATGGAAACACCATATATTTT. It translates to CASSPDGTGDGNTIYF.

The CDR3 spells CASSKQSDRCSYEQYF. The CDR3, as DNA: TGTGCCAGCAGCAAACAATCCGACCGATGCTCCTACGAGCAGTACTTC. This rearrangement joins TRBV21-1 to TRBJ2-7. TRBV21-1 is a known pseudogene. CDR3 size: 16 residues.

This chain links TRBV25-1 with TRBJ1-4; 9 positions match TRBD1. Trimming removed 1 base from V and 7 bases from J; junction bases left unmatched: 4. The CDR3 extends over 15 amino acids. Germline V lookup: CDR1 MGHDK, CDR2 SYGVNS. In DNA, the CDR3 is TGTGCCAGCAGTGAATCCGGGACAGGGACTGAAAAACTGTTTTTT. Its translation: CASSESGTGTEKLFF. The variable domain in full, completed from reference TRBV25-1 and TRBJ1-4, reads EADIYQTPRYLVIGTGKKITLECSQTMGHDKMYWYQQDPGMELHLIHYSYGVNSTEKGDLSSESTVSRIRTEHFPLTLESARPSHTSQYLCASSESGTGTEKLFFGSGTQLSVL.